Below are 10 T cell receptor beta chains sequenced from a single sample in a study of cytomegalovirus exposure and HLA in healthy donors. With 60 Vbeta and 13 Jbeta primers, the PCR was carried out. Produced via immunoSEQ multiplex PCR; TCRdb's table is partial and in-frame only. The sample has about 170,000 clones, 82% seen once. The sample consisted of PBMCs. Source of these receptors: a girl aged 5 to 17 in good health and CMV-seropositive.

The rearrangement uses TRBV25-1 and TRBJ2-5, with 7 bases lining up with TRBD1. The CDR3 extends over 14 amino acids. Per the germline V gene, CDR1 is MGHDK and CDR2 is SYGVNS. With 2 bases clipped from V and 4 bases from J, the junction kept 4 bases outside the gene matches. CDR3 sequence: CASSERGRLETQYF. The CDR3 nucleotides are TGTGCCAGCAGTGAAAGGGGGCGGTTAGAGACCCAGTACTTC.

V gene TRBV12-2 combines with J gene TRBJ2-4; TRBD2, as called in the table, went unchecked against the DNA. TRBV12-2 constitutes a pseudogene. The CDR3 runs 19 residues. The CDR3 here is CASRLHGLAGGRGKNIQYF. The CDR3 DNA follows: TGTGCAAGTCGCTTACATGGGCTAGCGGGGGGGCGCGGCAAAAACATTCAGTACTTC.

This CDR3 reads CASSEWQDYNEQFF. The CDR3, as DNA: TGTGCCAGCAGTGAATGGCAGGACTACAATGAGCAGTTCTTC. The genes are TRBV6-4 and TRBJ2-1; D is uncertain. The CDR3 contains 14 residues. Germline CDR1 reads MRHNA; CDR2 reads SNTAGT. The V gene lost 3 bases and the J gene lost 3 bases, with 9 bases spanning the gap.

This sequence joins TRBV6-1 and TRBJ2-1; 7 bases fit TRBD2. Losses at the gene ends were 2 bases for V and 6 bases for J; bases not matched to a gene: 7. Germline V CDR1 and CDR2: MNHNS, SASEGT. The CDR3 has 15 amino acids. CDR3 protein: CASSEPAGSPNEQFF. Here the CDR3 DNA reads TGTGCCAGCAGTGAACCAGCGGGGTCGCCCAATGAGCAGTTCTTC.

This chain joins TRBV4-1 and TRBJ1-4, with D possibly TRBD1 on 5 matching bases. Germline V lookup: CDR1 MGHRA, CDR2 YSYEKL. This CDR3 spans 18 amino acids. V lost 7 bases to trimming and J lost 3 bases, with 24 bases between them. The CDR3 protein is CASTRNGAGIAANEKLFF. The CDR3 DNA reads as TGCGCCAGCACCCGAAATGGAGCAGGGATTGCTGCTAATGAAAAACTGTTTTTT.

The sample holds a few counts of this clone. This chain links TRBV4-3 with TRBJ1-3; 9 nucleotides line up with TRBD1. Germline CDR1 is LGHNA and CDR2 is YSLEER. This CDR3 comprises 16 residues. J was trimmed by 4 bases and V by 1 base; bases with no gene match: 5. The CDR3 DNA reads as TGCGCCAGCAGCCAAGGGACAGGGGTAACCGGAAACACCATATATTTT. As protein: CASSQGTGVTGNTIYF.

The chain joins TRBV19 to TRBJ1-5; D might be TRBD1 (5 bases). The CDR3 runs 15 residues. V lost 6 bases, J lost 3 bases, and 15 bases lay in between. From germline, CDR1 is LNHDA and CDR2 SQIVND (reference sequence). CDR3 region: CASRPWAGINQPQHF. The CDR3 DNA follows: TGTGCCAGTAGGCCCTGGGCAGGGATCAATCAGCCCCAGCATTTT.

V gene TRBV5-6 combines with J gene TRBJ2-7, with D hard to call. The CDR3 has 12 amino acids. Per germline, CDR1 SGHDT and CDR2 YYEEEE. V lost 4 bases, J lost 0 bases, and 5 bases lay in between. The CDR3, as DNA: TGTGCCAGCAGCCCCAACTCCTACGAGCAGTACTTC. Translated: CASSPNSYEQYF.

This chain links TRBV5-6 with TRBJ2-1; 8 positions match TRBD2. The CDR3 is 15 amino acids. Trimming removed 4 bases from V and 3 bases from J; junction bases left unmatched: 6. Germline loops: CDR1 SGHDT, CDR2 YYEEEE. DNA for the CDR3: TGTGCCAGCAGCCCGGTTACTAGCGGCTACAATGAGCAGTTCTTC. It translates to CASSPVTSGYNEQFF.

The J gene is TRBJ1-1, the V gene TRBV7-9; D gene uncertain. CDR1 is SEHNR, CDR2 FQNEAQ, per germline (reference sequence). There are 14 residues in the CDR3. V was shortened by 7 bases and J by 1 base, with 13 bases between the two germline ends. As DNA, the CDR3 is TGTGCCAGCACCCCGACATCAGCGAACACTGAAGCTTTCTTT. Translating gives CASTPTSANTEAFF.